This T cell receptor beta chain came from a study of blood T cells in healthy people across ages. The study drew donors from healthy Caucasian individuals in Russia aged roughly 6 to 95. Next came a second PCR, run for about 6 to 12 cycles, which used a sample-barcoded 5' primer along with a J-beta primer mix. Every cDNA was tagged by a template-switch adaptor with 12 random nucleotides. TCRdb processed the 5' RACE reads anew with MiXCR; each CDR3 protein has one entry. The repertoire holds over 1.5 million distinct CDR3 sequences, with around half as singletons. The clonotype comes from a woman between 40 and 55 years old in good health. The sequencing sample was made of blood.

The CDR3, as DNA: TGTGCCAGCTCACCAGTGGCTTATGGCTACACCTTC. It codes for CASSPVAYGYTF. The V call is TRBV18, the J call TRBJ1-2; no firm D call. V lost 2 bases and J lost 5, with 6 bases in between. The CDR3 consists of 12 residues. Germline V gene data show CDR1 as KGHSH and CDR2 as LQKENI.